This T cell receptor (beta chain) was documented in a study of T cell responses to AZD1222 COVID-19 vaccine (dated by TCRdb to the early 2020s). Looking at the study overall: AZD1222 recipients with second doses at about 4 weeks or about 12 weeks were pooled, because spike-specific TCR depth and breadth did not differ between schedules. A total of 230 to 250 trial participants underwent TCR sequencing, of whom 207 had received two doses of AZD1222 and some 26 had received two doses of the MenACWY control vaccine. Trial participants were enrolled into age subgroups of 18-55, 56-69 and 70-plus years, which contained 148, 28 and 57 TCR-sequenced participants, respectively.

Trimming removed 4 bases from V and 9 bases from J; the gene matches leave 8 bases unexplained. Its CDR3 holds 13 amino acids, cysteine through phenylalanine. Just CDR3 DNA is preserved here, 39 bases in frame from base 1. The germline V gene (reference sequence) yields SEHNR for CDR1 and FQNEAQ for CDR2. This specimen's time point label, per the study, means: baseline before first vaccination. Vaccinee samples came from UK trials COV001 and COV002, including a single-blind randomized controlled phase 2/3 trial of AZD1222 (ChAdOx1 nCoV-19) in healthy adults. For TCRbeta chain sequencing, PBMC samples were collected from trial participants at day 0 and at day 28 after the second dose. For this clone: Its antigen target is currently unknown. No per-base quality is available; no much larger clone lies one base away.

The paper as a whole reports these results and caveats: Only five or six AZD1222 recipients were SARS-CoV-2 seropositive at baseline, limiting conclusions about previously exposed vaccinees. The whole spike protein was spanned by vaccine-associated CD4 TCRs, and dominant responses were seen in regions 160-218 and 743-854. Reportedly, close to half of the unique spike-specific TCRs recognized epitopes lying outside the regions that are mutated in the B.1.351 and B.1.1.7 variants. After two AZD1222 doses, both the breadth and the depth of spike-specific TCRs were significantly higher than at day 0 and than in MenACWY recipients. No day 14 peak-response samples were available, so repertoires were characterized only after the peak T cell response. In the small 56-69-year group, the increase in depth fell short of significance, most likely because of low power. Participants were mostly white British and included more females than males, and it was suggested by the authors that clonal diversity may have been underestimated.

The CDR3 regions of human TCRbeta chains were analyzed by immunosequencing. The authors processed their data as follows. TCRs in the repertoires were matched against a reference library of SARS-CoV-2-specific TCRs that had been generated with the MIRA antigen-specificity platform. Breadth was defined as the fraction of unique TCRs that were SARS-CoV-2-associated, and depth was defined as the fraction of total T cells that were SARS-CoV-2-associated. Using the MIRA data, each spike-specific TCR was assigned both to the spike region to which the TCR was reactive and to a CD4 or CD8 class. Log10-transformed breadth and depth values were compared by one-way ANOVA with Sidak's multiple comparisons tests. TCRdb obtained this table from immuneACCESS and retained in-frame rearrangements with V and J assigned. These tables miss some clones; where compared with another copy, unresolved V genes account for less than half of the shortfall, and the remainder is unexplained. V and J calls and clone size come straight from that table; D and trimming were deduced from the DNA. This sample comprises about 110,000 clones, approximately 88% of them detected only once. The ten largest make up 6.6% of the sample.

This TCR was sampled from an adult in good health. Sample: peripheral blood, taken on day 0 of AZD1222 vaccination. The chain links TRBV7-9 with TRBJ2-5, with 7 bases aligning to TRBD1. The CDR3 amino acid sequence is: CASSSNRGEAQYF. The bases read TGTGCCAGCAGCTCGAACAGGGGTGAGGCCCAGTACTTC. The CDR3 plus the reference TRBV7-9 and TRBJ2-5 genes for the other parts give the full variable domain: DTGVSQNPRHKITKRGQNVTFRCDPISEHNRLYWYRQTLGQGPEFLTYFQNEAQLEKSRLLSDRFSAERPKGSFSTLEIQRTEQGDSAMYLCASSSNRGEAQYFGPGTRLLVL.